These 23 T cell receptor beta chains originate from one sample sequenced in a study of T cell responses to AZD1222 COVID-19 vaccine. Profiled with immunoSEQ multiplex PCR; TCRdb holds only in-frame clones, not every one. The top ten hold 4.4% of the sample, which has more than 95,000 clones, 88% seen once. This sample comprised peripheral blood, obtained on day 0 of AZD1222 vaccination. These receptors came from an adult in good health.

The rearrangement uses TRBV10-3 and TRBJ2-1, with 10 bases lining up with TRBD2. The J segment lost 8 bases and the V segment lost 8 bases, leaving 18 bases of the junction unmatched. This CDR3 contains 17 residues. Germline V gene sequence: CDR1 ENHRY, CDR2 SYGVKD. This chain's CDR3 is CAIGASGSSGLGDEQFF. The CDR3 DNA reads TGTGCCATCGGGGCTAGCGGGAGTTCGGGGCTCGGCGATGAGCAGTTCTTC.

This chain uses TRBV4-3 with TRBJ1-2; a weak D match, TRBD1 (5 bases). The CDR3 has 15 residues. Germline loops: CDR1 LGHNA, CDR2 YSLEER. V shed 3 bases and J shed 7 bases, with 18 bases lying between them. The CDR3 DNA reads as TGCGCCAGCAGCCAGGCCCCCGGGGCCCGGGGTGGCTACACCTTC. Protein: CASSQAPGARGGYTF.

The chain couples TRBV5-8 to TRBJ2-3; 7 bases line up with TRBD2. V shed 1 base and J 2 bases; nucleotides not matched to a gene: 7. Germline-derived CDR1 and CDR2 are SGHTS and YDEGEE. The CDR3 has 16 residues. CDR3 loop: CASSLQPGGYTDTQYF. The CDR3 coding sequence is TGTGCCAGCAGCTTGCAACCGGGAGGATACACAGATACGCAGTATTTT.

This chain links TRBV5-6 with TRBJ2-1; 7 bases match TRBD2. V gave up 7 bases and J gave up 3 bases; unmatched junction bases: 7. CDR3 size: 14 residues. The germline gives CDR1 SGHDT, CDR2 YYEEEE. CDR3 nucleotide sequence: TGTGCCAGCGCCCGAGCGGGATACTACAATGAGCAGTTCTTC. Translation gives CASARAGYYNEQFF. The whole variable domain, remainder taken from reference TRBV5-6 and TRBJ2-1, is DAGVTQSPTHLIKTRGQQVTLRCSPKSGHDTVSWYQQALGQGPQFIFQYYEEEERQRGNFPDRFSGHQFPNYSSELNVNALLLGDSALYLCASARAGYYNEQFFGPGTRLTVL.

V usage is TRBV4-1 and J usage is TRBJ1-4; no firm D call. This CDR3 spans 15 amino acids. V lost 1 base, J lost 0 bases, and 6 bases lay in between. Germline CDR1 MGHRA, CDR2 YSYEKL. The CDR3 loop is CASSQAWATNEKLFF. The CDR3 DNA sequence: TGCGCCAGCAGCCAAGCGTGGGCAACTAATGAAAAACTGTTTTTT.

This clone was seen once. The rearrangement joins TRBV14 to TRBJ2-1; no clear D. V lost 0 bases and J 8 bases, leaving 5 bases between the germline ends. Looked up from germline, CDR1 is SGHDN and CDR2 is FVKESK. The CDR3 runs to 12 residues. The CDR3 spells CASSQDWHEQFF. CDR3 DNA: TGTGCCAGCAGCCAAGACTGGCATGAGCAGTTCTTC. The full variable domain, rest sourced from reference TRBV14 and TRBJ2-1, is EAGVTQFPSHSVIEKGQTVTLRCDPISGHDNLYWYRRVMGKEIKFLLHFVKESKQDESGMPNNRFLAERTGGTYSTLKVQPAELEDSGVYFCASSQDWHEQFFGPGTRLTVL.

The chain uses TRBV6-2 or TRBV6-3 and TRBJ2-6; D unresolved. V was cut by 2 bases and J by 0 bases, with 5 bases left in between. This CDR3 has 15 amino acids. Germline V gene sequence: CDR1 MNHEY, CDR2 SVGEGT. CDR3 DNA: TGTGCCAGCAGTTACGAGAGCTCTGGGGCCAACGTCCTGACTTTC. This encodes CASSYESSGANVLTF.

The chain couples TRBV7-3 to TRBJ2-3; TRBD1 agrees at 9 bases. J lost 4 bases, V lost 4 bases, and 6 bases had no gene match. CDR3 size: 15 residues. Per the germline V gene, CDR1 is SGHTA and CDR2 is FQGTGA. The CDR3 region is CASSSGQGWSDTQYF. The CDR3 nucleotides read TGTGCCAGCAGCTCGGGACAGGGATGGTCAGATACGCAGTATTTT.

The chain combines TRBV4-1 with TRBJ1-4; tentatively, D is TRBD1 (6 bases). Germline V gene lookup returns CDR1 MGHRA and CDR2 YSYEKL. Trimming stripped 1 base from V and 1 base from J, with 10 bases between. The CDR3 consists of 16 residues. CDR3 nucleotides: TGCGCCAGCAGCCAAGCGGGAGGGGGAACTAATGAAAAACTGTTTTTT. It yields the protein CASSQAGGGTNEKLFF.

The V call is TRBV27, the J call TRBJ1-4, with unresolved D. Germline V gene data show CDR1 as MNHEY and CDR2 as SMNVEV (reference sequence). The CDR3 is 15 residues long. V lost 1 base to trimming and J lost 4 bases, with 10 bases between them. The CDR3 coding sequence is TGTGCCAGCAGTTTATTTCGGGGAAATAATGAAAAACTGTTTTTT. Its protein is CASSLFRGNNEKLFF. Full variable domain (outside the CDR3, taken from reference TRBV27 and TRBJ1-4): EAQVTQNPRYLITVTGKKLTVTCSQNMNHEYMSWYRQDPGLGLRQIYYSMNVEVTDKGDVPEGYKVSRKEKRNFPLILESPSPNQTSLYFCASSLFRGNNEKLFFGSGTQLSVL.

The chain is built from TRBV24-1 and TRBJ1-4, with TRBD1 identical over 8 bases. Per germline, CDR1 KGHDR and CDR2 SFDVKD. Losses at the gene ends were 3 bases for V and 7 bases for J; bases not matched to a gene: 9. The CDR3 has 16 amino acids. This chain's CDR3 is CATSDTTRGQSEKLFF. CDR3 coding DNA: TGTGCCACCAGTGATACCACCAGGGGGCAAAGTGAAAAACTGTTTTTT.

The CDR3 spells CASGRLAERIDTQYF. The CDR3 DNA follows: TGCGCCAGCGGACGACTAGCGGAGCGGATAGATACGCAGTATTTT. The V gene is TRBV10-2, the J gene TRBJ2-3, with 9 bases fitting TRBD2. The CDR3 consists of 15 residues. Germline assignment: CDR1 WSHSY and CDR2 SAAADI. V shed 8 bases and J 5 bases; nucleotides not matched to a gene: 11.

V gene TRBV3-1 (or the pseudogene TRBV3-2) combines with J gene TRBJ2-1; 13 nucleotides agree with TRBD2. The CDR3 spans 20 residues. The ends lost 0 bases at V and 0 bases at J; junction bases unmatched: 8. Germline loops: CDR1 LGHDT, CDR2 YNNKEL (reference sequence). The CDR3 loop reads CASSQEFRGTSGASYNEQFF. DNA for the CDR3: TGTGCCAGCAGCCAAGAGTTCAGGGGGACTAGCGGGGCCTCCTACAATGAGCAGTTCTTC.

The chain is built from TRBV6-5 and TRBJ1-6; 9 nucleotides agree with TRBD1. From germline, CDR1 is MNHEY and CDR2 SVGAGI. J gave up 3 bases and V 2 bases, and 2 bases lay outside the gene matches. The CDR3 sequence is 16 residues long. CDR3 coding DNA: TGTGCCAGCAGTTACGGACAGGGGAGCTATAATTCACCCCTCCACTTT. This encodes CASSYGQGSYNSPLHF.

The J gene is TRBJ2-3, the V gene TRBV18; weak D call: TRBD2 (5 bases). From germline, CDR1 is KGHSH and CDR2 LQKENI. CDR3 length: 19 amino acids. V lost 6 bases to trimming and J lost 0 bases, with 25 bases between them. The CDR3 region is CASSPSPYPSLLSTDTQYF. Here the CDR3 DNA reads TGTGCCAGCTCTCCCAGCCCGTACCCTAGCCTTCTGAGCACAGATACGCAGTATTTT.

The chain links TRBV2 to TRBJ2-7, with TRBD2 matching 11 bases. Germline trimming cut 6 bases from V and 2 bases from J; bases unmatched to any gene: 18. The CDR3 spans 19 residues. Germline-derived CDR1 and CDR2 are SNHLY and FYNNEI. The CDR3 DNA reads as TGTGCCAGCAGATCCAACTCGGGACTAGCGGCCCCAGGGGCCTACGAGCAGTACTTC. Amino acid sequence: CASRSNSGLAAPGAYEQYF.

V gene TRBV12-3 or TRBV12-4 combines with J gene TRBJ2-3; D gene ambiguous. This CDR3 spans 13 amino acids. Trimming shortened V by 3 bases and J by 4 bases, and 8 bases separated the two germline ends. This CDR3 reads CASSFSLSDTQYF. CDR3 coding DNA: TGTGCCAGCAGTTTTAGCCTCTCAGATACGCAGTATTTT.

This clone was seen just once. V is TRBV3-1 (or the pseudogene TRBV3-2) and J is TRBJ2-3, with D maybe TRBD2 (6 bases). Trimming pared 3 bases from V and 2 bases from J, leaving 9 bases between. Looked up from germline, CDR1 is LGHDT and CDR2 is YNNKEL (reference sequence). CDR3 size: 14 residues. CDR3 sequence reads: CASSQPGDTDTQYF. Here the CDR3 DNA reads TGTGCCAGCAGCCAGCCGGGGGACACAGATACGCAGTATTTT.

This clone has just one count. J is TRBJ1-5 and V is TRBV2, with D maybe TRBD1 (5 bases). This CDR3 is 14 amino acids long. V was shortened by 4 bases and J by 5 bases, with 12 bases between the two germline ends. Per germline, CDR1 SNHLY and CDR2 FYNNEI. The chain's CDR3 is CASSVSGYYQPQHF. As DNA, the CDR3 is TGTGCCAGCAGTGTGTCAGGGTATTATCAGCCCCAGCATTTT.

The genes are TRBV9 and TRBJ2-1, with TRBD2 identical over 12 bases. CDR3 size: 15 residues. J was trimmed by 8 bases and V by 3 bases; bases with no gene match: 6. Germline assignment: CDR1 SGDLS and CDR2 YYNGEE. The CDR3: CASSATSGRFDEQFF. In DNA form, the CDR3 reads TGTGCCAGCAGCGCGACTAGCGGGAGATTCGATGAGCAGTTCTTC.

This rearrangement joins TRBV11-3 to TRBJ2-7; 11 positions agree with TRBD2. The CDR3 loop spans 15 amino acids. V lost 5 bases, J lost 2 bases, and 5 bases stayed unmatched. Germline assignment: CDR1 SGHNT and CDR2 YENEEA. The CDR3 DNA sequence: TGTGCCAGCAGCCGACTAGCGGGGCAACCCTACGAGCAGTACTTC. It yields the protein CASSRLAGQPYEQYF.

The CDR3 protein is CASSYWAGGPGTEAFF. The CDR3 nucleotides read TGTGCCAGCAGTTACTGGGCAGGGGGCCCAGGCACTGAAGCTTTCTTT. This chain connects TRBV6-5 to TRBJ1-1; TRBD1 matches 8 bases. This CDR3 is built from 16 residues. V gave up 1 base and J gave up 4 bases; unmatched junction bases: 8. Germline CDR1 is MNHEY and CDR2 is SVGAGI.

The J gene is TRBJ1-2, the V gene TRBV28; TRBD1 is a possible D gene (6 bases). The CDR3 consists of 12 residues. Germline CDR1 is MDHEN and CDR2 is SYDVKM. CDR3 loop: CATAGANYGYTF. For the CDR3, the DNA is TGTGCAACGGCAGGGGCGAACTATGGCTACACCTTC.